This TCR beta chain was sequenced for a study of shared clonotypes between healthy human individuals. Naive CD8 isolation took CD45RO-negative cells positively selected for CCR7 and excluded terminally differentiated effector memory CD45RA+ cells. TCRdb's table, derived via immunoSEQ multiplex PCR, lists solely in-frame clones and lacks some. The data show about 2,100,000 clones, with about 93% seen just once and 1.5% to 2% held by the top ten. CDR3 length: 16 residues. V lost 4 bases and J 1 base, leaving 14 bases between the germline ends. CDR1 is MNHEY and CDR2 is SMNVEV in the germline V gene (reference sequence).

The genes are TRBV27 and TRBJ2-1; D uncertain. The source material was naive CD8+ T cells from PBMCs. The sequence was obtained from a man aged 18 to 29 in good health. Some clones in this sample may be carry-over from other donors' samples. The CDR3 DNA reads as TGTGCCAGCAGTTCCCCAAGAACGGGTTCCTACAATGAGCAGTTCTTC. Its protein product is CASSSPRTGSYNEQFF.